The 9 T cell receptor beta chains below all came from one sample that was sequenced in a study of cytomegalovirus exposure and HLA in healthy donors. Using immunoSEQ multiplex PCR, the repertoire was profiled, and TCRdb retains in-frame clones only, with some absent. The sample contains 150,000 to 200,000 clones, 80% to 90% of which appear only once. Sequences were obtained from PBMCs. These receptor sequences come from a woman in her twenties or thirties in good health and CMV-seronegative.

The rearrangement links TRBV18 to TRBJ2-3; 11 nucleotides match TRBD2. The CDR3 runs to 16 residues. Germline loops: CDR1 KGHSH, CDR2 LQKENI. J lost 1 base, V lost 1 base, and 1 base had no gene match. CDR3 bases: TGTGCCAGCTCACCACAACTAGCGGGGGGCACAGATACGCAGTATTTT. Protein sequence: CASSPQLAGGTDTQYF.

This chain links TRBV12-5 with TRBJ2-1, with TRBD2 as a possible D gene (5 bases). CDR3 length: 14 amino acids. The V end lost 7 bases, the J end lost 6 bases, and 16 bases lay between the germline ends. Germline loops: CDR1 LGHNT, CDR2 FRNRAP. CDR3 loop: CASATLGSVNEQFF. DNA for the CDR3: TGTGCTAGTGCCACCTTGGGGAGCGTCAATGAGCAGTTCTTC.

The V gene is TRBV29-1, the J gene TRBJ2-3, with TRBD2 matching over 14 bases. Germline V gives CDR1 SQVTM, CDR2 ANQGSEA. CDR3 length equals 17 residues. The V segment lost 8 bases and the J segment 5 bases; nucleotides outside the gene matches: 15. CDR3 protein: CSIGGLAGVRFGDTQYF. In DNA form, the CDR3 reads TGCAGCATCGGGGGACTAGCGGGAGTCCGATTTGGAGATACGCAGTATTTT.

V gene TRBV7-6 combines with J gene TRBJ2-1; the match to TRBD2 covers 8 bases. V lost 1 base, J lost 9 bases, and 8 bases stayed unmatched. CDR3 length: 15 amino acids. CDR1 is SGHVS and CDR2 is FNYEAQ in the germline V gene. This CDR3 reads CASSLESAGGGEQFF. The CDR3 DNA reads TGTGCCAGCAGCTTAGAGTCGGCGGGAGGAGGTGAGCAGTTCTTC.

This clone was detected once. CDR3 nucleotides: TGTGCCAGCAGCTCCACAGGGGTCCCCACAGATACGCAGTATTTT. This sequence encodes CASSSTGVPTDTQYF. The chain employs TRBV7-3 and TRBJ2-3; 7 bases match TRBD1. V was pared by 4 bases and J by 2 bases, with 6 bases of the junction left unmatched. The CDR3 has 15 residues. Germline CDR1 reads SGHTA; CDR2 reads FQGTGA.

V is TRBV6-5 and J is TRBJ1-1; no firm D call. The CDR3 consists of 13 residues. The ends were cut back, 7 bases at V and 0 bases at J, with 9 bases in the middle. The V gene's germline CDR1 is MNHEY and CDR2 SVGAGI. The CDR3 DNA follows: TGTGCCAGCATGAGGAGCATGAACACTGAAGCTTTCTTT. Protein sequence: CASMRSMNTEAFF.

This sequence joins TRBV11-2 and TRBJ2-7; 8 bases align to TRBD1. This CDR3 is 14 amino acids long. The J segment lost 4 bases and the V segment lost 5 bases, leaving 7 bases of the junction unmatched. From germline, CDR1 is SGHAT and CDR2 FQNNGV. Here the CDR3 DNA reads TGTGCCAGCAGCCTATATCAGGGGGCTTACGAGCAGTACTTC. Translating gives CASSLYQGAYEQYF.

V usage is TRBV7-9 and J usage is TRBJ2-7, with D possibly matching TRBD2 (5 bases). Germline V gives CDR1 SEHNR, CDR2 FQNEAQ (reference sequence). This CDR3 is 13 amino acids long. The V end lost 4 bases, the J end lost 0 bases, and 7 bases lay between the germline ends. CDR3 region: CASSWESSYEQYF. The CDR3 bases are TGTGCCAGCAGCTGGGAGAGCTCCTACGAGCAGTACTTC. The entire variable domain, with the rest obtained from reference TRBV7-9 and TRBJ2-7, is as follows: DTGVSQNPRHKITKRGQNVTFRCDPISEHNRLYWYRQTLGQGPEFLTYFQNEAQLEKSRLLSDRFSAERPKGSFSTLEIQRTEQGDSAMYLCASSWESSYEQYFGPGTRLTVT.

The V and J genes are TRBV7-6 and TRBJ1-1; 7 bases fit TRBD1. The V gene's germline CDR1 is SGHVS and CDR2 FNYEAQ. The CDR3 consists of 13 residues. The ends lost 5 bases at V and 6 bases at J; junction bases unmatched: 6. This chain's CDR3 is CASSKQGRAEAFF. CDR3 bases: TGTGCCAGCAGCAAACAGGGGCGAGCTGAAGCTTTCTTT.